The clone carrying this T cell receptor (beta chain) was detected ten times or more. Its antigen is unidentified. One junction end does not reproduce the germline sequence, and a read error may be involved. Regarding time point: sample taken at primary tumor resection. Samples came from some 71 TRACERx patients with untreated early-stage lung cancer. In each case, whole RNA from tumor, nontumor lung or frozen PBMC was sequenced unsorted. The data belong to a study of spatial heterogeneity in lung cancer. Study details: From matched bulk RNA-seq came a T cell module score, which showed a strong correlation with TCR transcript counts in tumor regions. Whole-study findings and limits: Within tumors, counts of expanded alpha and beta TCRs tracked tumor mutation counts.

Germline lookup yields CDR1 SGHTA and CDR2 FQGNSA. The CDR3 is 13 amino acids. TCRdb reprocessed the 5' RACE reads with MiXCR, giving one entry per CDR3 protein. The sample includes fewer than 15,000 distinct CDR3 sequences, over 3% of them seen just once. The specimen was lung tumor tissue, collected at surgery. The chain employs TRBV7-2 and TRBJ1-2; D remains ambiguous. The clonotype originates from a male donor with early-stage non-small cell lung cancer. This CDR3 reads CASSLAFGYGDTF. CDR3 bases: TGTGCCAGCAGCTTAGCGTTTGGCTATGGCGACACCTTC. The variable domain in full, completed from reference TRBV7-2 and TRBJ1-2, reads GAGVSQSPSNKVTEKGKDVELRCDPISGHTALYWYRQSLGQGLEFLIYFQGNSAPDKSGLPSDRFSAERTGGSVSTLTIQRTQQEDSAVYLCASSLAFGYGDTFGSGTRLTVV.